This T cell receptor (beta chain) was identified during a study of control samples from healthy donors and cancer patients. The assay was immunoSEQ multiplex PCR, and TCRdb's table has in-frame clones only and misses some. The table records over 100,000 clones, around 90% of them present only once. V lost 5 bases to trimming and J lost 7 bases, with 20 bases between them. Germline values: CDR1 SGHTA, CDR2 FQGTGA. This CDR3 region has 16 residues. The source of this sequence is a middle-aged man in good health. The specimen sequenced was blood. The chain employs TRBV7-3 and TRBJ2-2; D is possibly TRBD1 or TRBD2 (5 bases each). CDR3 DNA sequence: TGTGCCAGCAGCCCCAAGGGTAGAGGGGTGTACGGGGAGCTGTTTTTT. As protein: CASSPKGRGVYGELFF.